This TCR beta chain was sequenced in a study of CD8 T cells in Susac syndrome. Sequencing targeted TCR beta in blood CD8+ and CD4+ T cells. RNA was extracted with the RNeasy kit, and a quantity of roughly 0.5 to 1 ug was reverse transcribed using random hexamers. TCRdb fed the immunoSEQ multiplex PCR reads into MiXCR, producing one record per CDR3 protein. The table has just over 300,000 distinct CDR3 sequences, 92% seen once. The V end lost 3 bases, the J end lost 0 bases, and 9 bases lay between the germline ends. This CDR3 spans 15 amino acids. Germline assignment: CDR1 LGHDT and CDR2 YNNKEL (reference sequence).

The rearrangement joins TRBV3-1 to TRBJ2-1, with D perhaps TRBD1 or TRBD2 (5 bases each). The TCR originated in a human donor with multiple sclerosis. Sequenced material: CD4+ T cells from PBMCs. The CDR3 region is CASSQGVDSYNEQFF. The CDR3 coding sequence is TGTGCCAGCAGCCAGGGGGTGGACTCCTACAATGAGCAGTTCTTC.